This entry concerns a single T cell receptor beta chain. Its antigen remains unknown. The assay was immunoSEQ multiplex PCR, and TCRdb's table has in-frame clones only and misses some. There are about 2.3 million clones in the sample; about 92% occur only once, and 0.39% lies in the top ten. The data belong to a study of shared clonotypes between healthy human individuals. Overall study findings and caveats: Between several donors, naive CD4 clonotypes were shared at a level of around 4.9%. Blood alone was sampled, and tissue repertoires likely differ.

Germline assignment: CDR1 SGHRS and CDR2 YFSETQ. V lost 4 bases and J 4 bases, leaving 20 bases between the germline ends. This CDR3 is 16 amino acids long. The sample taken for sequencing was naive CD4+ T cells from PBMCs. The subset was: CD45RA+ positively selected. The V and J genes are TRBV5-1 and TRBJ1-2; possibly TRBD1 for D (5 bases). This receptor was taken from a young man in good health. Some clones in this sample may be carry-over from other donors' samples. In nucleotides, the CDR3 is TGCGCCAGCAGCGGCGGGGCAGCTCAGGTGGGCTATGGCTACACCTTC. It is translated as CASSGGAAQVGYGYTF.